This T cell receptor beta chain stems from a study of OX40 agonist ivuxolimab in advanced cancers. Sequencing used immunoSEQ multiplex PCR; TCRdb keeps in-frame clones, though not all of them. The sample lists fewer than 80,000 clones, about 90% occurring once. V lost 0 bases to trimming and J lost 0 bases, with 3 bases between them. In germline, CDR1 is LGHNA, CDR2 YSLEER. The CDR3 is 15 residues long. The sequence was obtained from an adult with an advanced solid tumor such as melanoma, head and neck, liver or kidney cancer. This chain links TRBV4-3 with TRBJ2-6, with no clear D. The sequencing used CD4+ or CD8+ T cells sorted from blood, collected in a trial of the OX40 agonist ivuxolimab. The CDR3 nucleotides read TGCGCCAGCAGCCAAGACTACTCTGGGGCCAACGTCCTGACTTTC. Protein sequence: CASSQDYSGANVLTF.